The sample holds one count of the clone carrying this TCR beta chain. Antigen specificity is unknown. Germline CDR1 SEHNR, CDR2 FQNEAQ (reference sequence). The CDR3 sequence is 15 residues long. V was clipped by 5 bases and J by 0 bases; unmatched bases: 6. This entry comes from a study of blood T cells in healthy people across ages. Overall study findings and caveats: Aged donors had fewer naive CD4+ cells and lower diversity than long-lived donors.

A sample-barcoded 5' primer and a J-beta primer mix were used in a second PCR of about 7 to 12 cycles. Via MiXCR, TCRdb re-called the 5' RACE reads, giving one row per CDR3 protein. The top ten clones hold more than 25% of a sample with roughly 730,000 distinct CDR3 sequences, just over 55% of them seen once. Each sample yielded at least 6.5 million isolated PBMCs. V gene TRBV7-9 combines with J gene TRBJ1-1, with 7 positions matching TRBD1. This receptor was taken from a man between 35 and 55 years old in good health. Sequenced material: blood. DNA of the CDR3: TGTGCCAGCAGCCCACGGGACAGCTTGAACACTGAAGCTTTCTTT. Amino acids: CASSPRDSLNTEAFF.